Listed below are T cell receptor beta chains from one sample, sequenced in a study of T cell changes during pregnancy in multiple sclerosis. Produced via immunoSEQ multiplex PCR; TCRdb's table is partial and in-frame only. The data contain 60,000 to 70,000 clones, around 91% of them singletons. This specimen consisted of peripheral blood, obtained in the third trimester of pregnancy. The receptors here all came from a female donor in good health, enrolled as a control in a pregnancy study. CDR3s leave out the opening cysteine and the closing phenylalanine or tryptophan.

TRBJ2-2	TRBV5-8	ASSPSSSGTGELF
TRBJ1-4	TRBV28	ASSLSNPGTDEKLF
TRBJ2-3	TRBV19	ASSTKTGQGYVDTQY
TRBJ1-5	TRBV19	ASRDKSGGQPQH
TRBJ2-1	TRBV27	ASSLPEGGNEQF
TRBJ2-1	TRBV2	ASSLEVYNEQF
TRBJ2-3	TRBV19	ASSMTSGALDTQY
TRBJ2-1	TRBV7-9	ASSLKGGLSGGDNEQF
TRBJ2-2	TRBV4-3	ASSLGGYNTGELF
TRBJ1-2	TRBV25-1	ASWTGGVGYT
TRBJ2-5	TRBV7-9	ASSFSGGIETQY
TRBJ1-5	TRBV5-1	ASSLTGVPPQH
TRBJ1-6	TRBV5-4	ASSRDRLGSPLH
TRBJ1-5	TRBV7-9	ASSPGWGTKNQPQH
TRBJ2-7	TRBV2	ASSGGGGASGEQY
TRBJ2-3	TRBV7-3	ASSSGISGGPPDTQY
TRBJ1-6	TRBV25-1	ASTGTGFRNSPLH
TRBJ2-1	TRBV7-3	ASSLGGVGNEQF
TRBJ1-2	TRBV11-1	ASSPGGQTYGYT
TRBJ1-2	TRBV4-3	ASSQEQGDLAQGYT
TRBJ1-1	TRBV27	ASHRTVLNTEAF
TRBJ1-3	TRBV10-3	AISEAGGGNTIY
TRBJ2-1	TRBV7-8	ASSFLPGQGKNEQF
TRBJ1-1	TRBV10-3	AISGGPDTEAF
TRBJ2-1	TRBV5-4	ASSLGTLAGANYNEQF
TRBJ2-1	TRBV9	ASSPTTAGNEQF
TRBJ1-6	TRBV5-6	ASSLFYGTGNSPLH
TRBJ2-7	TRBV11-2	ASTPGEGYYEQY
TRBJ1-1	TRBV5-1	ASSLEQGARAF
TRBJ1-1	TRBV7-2	ASSREAGGNTEAF
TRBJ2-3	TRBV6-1	ASRDFGTDTQY